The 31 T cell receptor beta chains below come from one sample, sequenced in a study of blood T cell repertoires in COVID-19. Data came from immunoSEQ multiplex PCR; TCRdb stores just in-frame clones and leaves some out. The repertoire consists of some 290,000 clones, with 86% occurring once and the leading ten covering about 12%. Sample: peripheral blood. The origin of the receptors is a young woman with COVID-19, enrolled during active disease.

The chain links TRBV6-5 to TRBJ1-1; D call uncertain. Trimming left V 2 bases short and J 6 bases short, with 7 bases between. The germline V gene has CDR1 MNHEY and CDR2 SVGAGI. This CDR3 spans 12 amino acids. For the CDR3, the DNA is TGTGCCAGCAGTTACGGCAGATCTGAAGCTTTCTTT. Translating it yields CASSYGRSEAFF.

The chain's CDR3 is CASSFENEQETQYF. The CDR3, as DNA: TGTGCCAGCAGTTTCGAGAACGAACAAGAGACCCAGTACTTC. The V gene is TRBV28, the J gene TRBJ2-5; no definite D call. V was clipped by 3 bases and J by 2 bases, with 10 bases between them. The CDR3 loop spans 14 amino acids. CDR1 and CDR2 from the germline V gene are MDHEN and SYDVKM.

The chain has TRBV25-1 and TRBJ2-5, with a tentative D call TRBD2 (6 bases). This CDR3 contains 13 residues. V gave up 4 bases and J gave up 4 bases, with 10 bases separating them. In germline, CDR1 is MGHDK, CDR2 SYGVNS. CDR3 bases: TGTGCCAGCAGTGGACTAGGGAGAGAGACCCAGTACTTC. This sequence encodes CASSGLGRETQYF.

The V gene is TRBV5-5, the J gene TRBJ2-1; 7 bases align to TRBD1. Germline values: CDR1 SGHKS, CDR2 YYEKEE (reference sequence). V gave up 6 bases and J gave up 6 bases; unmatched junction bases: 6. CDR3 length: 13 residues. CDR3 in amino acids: CASIETGTNEQFF. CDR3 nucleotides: TGTGCCAGCATTGAGACAGGGACCAATGAGCAGTTCTTC.

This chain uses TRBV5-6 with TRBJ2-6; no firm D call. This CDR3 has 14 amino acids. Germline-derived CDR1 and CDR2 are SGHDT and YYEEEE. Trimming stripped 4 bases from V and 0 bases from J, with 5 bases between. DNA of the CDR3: TGTGCCAGCAGCGGGCGCTCTGGGGCCAACGTCCTGACTTTC. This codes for CASSGRSGANVLTF.

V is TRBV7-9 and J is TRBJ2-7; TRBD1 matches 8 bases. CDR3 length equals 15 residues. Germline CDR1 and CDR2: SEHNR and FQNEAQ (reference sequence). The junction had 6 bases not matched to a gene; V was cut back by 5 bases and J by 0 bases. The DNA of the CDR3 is TGTGCCAGCAGCCTAGGGACAGGTCGCTCCTACGAGCAGTACTTC. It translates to CASSLGTGRSYEQYF. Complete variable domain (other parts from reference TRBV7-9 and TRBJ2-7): DTGVSQNPRHKITKRGQNVTFRCDPISEHNRLYWYRQTLGQGPEFLTYFQNEAQLEKSRLLSDRFSAERPKGSFSTLEIQRTEQGDSAMYLCASSLGTGRSYEQYFGPGTRLTVT.

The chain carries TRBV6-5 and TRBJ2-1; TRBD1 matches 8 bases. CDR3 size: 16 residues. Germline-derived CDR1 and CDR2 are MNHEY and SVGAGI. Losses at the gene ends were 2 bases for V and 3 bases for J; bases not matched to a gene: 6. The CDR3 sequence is CASSYPRDRRYNEQFF. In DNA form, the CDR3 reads TGTGCCAGCAGTTACCCCCGGGACAGGCGCTACAATGAGCAGTTCTTC.

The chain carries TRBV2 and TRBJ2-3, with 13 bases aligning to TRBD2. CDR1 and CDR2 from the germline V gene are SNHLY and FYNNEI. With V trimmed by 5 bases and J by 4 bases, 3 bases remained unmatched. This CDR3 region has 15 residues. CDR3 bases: TGTGCCAGCAGTCGACTAGCGGGGGGCCCAGATACGCAGTATTTT. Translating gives CASSRLAGGPDTQYF. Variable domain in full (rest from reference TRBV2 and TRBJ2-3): EPEVTQTPSHQVTQMGQEVILRCVPISNHLYFYWYRQILGQKVEFLVSFYNNEISEKSEIFDDQFSVERPDGSNFTLKIRSTKLEDSAMYFCASSRLAGGPDTQYFGPGTRLTVL.

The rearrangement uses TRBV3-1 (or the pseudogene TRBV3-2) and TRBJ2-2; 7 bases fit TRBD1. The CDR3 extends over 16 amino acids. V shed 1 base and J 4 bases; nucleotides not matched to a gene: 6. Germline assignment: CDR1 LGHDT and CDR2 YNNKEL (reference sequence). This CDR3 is CASSQVWTGITGELFF. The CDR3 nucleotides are TGTGCCAGCAGCCAAGTTTGGACAGGCATCACCGGGGAGCTGTTTTTT.

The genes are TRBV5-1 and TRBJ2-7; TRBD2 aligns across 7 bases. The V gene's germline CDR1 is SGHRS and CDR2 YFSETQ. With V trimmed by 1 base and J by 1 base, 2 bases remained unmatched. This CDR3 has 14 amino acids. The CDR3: CASSLSGASYEQYF. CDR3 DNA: TGCGCCAGCAGCTTGAGCGGGGCATCCTACGAGCAGTACTTC.

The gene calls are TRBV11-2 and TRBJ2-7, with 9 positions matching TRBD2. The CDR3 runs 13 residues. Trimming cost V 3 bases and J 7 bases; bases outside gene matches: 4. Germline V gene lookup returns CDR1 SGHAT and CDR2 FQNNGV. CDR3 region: CASSFAGGWEQYF. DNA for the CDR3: TGTGCCAGCAGCTTCGCGGGGGGGTGGGAGCAGTACTTC.

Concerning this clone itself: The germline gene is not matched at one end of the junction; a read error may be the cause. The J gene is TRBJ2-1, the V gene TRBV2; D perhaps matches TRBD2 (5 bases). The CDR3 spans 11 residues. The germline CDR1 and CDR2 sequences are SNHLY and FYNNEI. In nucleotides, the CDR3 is TGTGCCAGCATAGTTGGGAGAGTACCCCTCTTC. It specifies CASIVGRVPLF.

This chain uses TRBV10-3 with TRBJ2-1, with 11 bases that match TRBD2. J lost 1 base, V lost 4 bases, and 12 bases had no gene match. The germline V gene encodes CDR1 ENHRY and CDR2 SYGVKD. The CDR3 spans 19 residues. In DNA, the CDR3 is TGTGCCATCAGTGGGCTTCGCAGAACTAGCGGGGGATCCTACAATGAGCAGTTCTTC. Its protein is CAISGLRRTSGGSYNEQFF.

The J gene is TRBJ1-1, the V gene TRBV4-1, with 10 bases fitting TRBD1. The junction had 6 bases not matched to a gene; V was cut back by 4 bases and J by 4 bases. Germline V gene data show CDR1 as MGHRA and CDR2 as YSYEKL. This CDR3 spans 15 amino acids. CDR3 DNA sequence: TGCGCCAGCAGCCCGACAGGGGGCAGAGTCACTGAAGCTTTCTTT. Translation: CASSPTGGRVTEAFF.

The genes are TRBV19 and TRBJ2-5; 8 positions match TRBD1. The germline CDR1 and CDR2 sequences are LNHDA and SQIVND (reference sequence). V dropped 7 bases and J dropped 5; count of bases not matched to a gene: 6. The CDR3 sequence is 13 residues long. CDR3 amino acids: CASTSDRGETQYF. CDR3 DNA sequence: TGTGCCAGTACCTCCGACAGGGGCGAGACCCAGTACTTC.

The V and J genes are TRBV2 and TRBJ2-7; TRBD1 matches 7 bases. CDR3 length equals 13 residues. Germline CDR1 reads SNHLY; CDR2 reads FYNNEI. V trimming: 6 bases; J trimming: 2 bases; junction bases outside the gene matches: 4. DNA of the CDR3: TGTGCCAGCAGCGGGACAGATCCCTACGAGCAGTACTTC. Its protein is CASSGTDPYEQYF.

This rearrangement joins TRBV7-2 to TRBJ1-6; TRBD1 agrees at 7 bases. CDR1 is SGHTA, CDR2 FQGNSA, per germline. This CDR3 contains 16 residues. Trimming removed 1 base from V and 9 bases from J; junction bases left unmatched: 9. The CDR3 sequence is CASSLGHRGRTSPLHF. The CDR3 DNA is TGTGCCAGCAGCTTAGGCCACAGGGGAAGAACTTCACCCCTCCACTTT.

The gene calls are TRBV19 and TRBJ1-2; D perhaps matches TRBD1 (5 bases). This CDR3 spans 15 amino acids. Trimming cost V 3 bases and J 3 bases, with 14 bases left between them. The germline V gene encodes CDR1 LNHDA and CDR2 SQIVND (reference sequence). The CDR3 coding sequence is TGTGCCAGTAGTATCAACGTGGGGGGGGACTATGGCTACACCTTC. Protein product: CASSINVGGDYGYTF.

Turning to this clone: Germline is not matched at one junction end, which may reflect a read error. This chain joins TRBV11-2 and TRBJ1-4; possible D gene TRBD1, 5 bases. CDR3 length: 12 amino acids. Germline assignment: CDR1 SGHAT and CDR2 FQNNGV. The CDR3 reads CASSGSDTRLLF. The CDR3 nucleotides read TGTGCCAGCAGCGGATCGGACACCCGACTGCTTTTT.

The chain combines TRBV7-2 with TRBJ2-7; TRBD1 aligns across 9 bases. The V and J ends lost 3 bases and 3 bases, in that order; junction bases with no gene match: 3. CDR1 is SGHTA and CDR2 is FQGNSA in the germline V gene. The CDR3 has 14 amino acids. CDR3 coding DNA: TGTGCCAGCAGCTTGGGGGACAGGGTCTACGAGCAGTACTTC. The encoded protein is CASSLGDRVYEQYF.

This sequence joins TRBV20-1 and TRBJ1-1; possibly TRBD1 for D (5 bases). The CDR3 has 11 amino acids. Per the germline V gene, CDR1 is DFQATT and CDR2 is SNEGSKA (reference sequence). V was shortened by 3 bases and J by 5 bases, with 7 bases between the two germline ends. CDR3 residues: CSASPGTEAFF. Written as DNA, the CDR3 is TGCAGTGCTAGTCCAGGGACTGAAGCTTTCTTT.

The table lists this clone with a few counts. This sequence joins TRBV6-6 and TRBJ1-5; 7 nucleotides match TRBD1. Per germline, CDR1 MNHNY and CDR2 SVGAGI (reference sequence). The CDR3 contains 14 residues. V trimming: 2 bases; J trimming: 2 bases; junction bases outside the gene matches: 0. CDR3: CASSYGTGNQPQHF. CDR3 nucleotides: TGTGCCAGCAGTTACGGGACAGGCAATCAGCCCCAGCATTTT.

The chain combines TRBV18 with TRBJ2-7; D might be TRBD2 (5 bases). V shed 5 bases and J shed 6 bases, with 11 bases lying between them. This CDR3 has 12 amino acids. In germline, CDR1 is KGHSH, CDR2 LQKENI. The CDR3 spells CASSSASFEQYF. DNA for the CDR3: TGTGCCAGCTCATCTGCTAGCTTCGAGCAGTACTTC.

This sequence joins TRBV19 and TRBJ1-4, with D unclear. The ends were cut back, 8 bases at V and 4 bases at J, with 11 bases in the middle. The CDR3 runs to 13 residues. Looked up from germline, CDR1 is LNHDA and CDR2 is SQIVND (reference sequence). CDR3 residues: CASVDWGNEKLFF. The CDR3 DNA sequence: TGTGCCAGTGTGGACTGGGGTAATGAAAAACTGTTTTTT.

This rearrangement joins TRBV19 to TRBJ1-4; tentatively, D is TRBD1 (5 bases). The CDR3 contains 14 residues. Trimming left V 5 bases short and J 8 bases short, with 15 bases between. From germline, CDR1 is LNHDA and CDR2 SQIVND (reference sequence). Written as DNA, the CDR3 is TGTGCCAGTAGTGAGGGGCAGCGGGAAGAAAAACTGTTTTTT. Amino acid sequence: CASSEGQREEKLFF.

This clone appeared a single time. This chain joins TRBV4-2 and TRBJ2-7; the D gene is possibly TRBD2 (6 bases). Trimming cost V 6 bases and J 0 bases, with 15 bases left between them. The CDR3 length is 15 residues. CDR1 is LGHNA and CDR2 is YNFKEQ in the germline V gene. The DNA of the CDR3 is TGTGCCAGCAGGCGGGACTCGTCTAGCTCCTACGAGCAGTACTTC. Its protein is CASRRDSSSSYEQYF.

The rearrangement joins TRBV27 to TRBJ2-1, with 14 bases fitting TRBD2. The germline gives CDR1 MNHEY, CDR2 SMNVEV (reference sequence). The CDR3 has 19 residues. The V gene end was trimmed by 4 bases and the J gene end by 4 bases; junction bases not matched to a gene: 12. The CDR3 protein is CASSSPGTSGGYLYNEQFF. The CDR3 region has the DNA TGTGCCAGCAGTTCTCCCGGGACTAGCGGGGGTTACCTTTACAATGAGCAGTTCTTC.

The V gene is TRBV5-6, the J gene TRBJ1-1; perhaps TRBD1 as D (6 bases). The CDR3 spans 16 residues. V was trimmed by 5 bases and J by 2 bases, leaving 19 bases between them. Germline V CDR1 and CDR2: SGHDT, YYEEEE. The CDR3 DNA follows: TGTGCCAGCAGGAATACAGGACAGACGGCAAACACTGAAGCTTTCTTT. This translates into CASRNTGQTANTEAFF.

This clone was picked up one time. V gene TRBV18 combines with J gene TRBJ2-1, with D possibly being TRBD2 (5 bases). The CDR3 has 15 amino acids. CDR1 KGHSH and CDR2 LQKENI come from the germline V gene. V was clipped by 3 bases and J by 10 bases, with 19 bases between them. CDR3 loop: CASSPPGNPVGEQFF. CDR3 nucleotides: TGTGCCAGCTCACCCCCCGGGAATCCGGTTGGGGAGCAGTTCTTC. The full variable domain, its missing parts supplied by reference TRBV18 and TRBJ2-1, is NAGVMQNPRHLVRRRGQEARLRCSPMKGHSHVYWYRQLPEEGLKFMVYLQKENIIDESGMPKERFSAEFPKEGPSILRIQQVVRGDSAAYFCASSPPGNPVGEQFFGPGTRLTVL.

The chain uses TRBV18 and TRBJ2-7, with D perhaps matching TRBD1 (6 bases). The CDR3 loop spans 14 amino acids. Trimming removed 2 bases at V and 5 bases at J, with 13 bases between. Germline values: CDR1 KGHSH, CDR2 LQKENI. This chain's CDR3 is CASSPYRDMNEQYF. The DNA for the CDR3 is TGTGCCAGCTCACCATACAGGGACATGAACGAGCAGTACTTC.

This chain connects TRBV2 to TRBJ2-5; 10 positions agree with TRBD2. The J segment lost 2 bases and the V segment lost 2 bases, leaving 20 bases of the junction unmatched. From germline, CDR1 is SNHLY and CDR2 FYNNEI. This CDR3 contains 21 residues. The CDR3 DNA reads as TGTGCCAGCAGTGAACGAGAAGGTAGCGGGGGGTTTCCTCTCCCTCAAGAGACCCAGTACTTC. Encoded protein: CASSEREGSGGFPLPQETQYF.